Each of the 6 T cell receptor beta chains below was sequenced from the same sample in a study of regulatory T cells in long-lasting Graves disease. Through Arm-PCR of CDR3 regions and iRepertoire HTBI primers, TCR beta libraries were built. Each CDR3 protein gets one entry after TCRdb re-called the multiplex PCR reads with MiXCR. The profile shows some 340,000 distinct CDR3 sequences, roughly 25% of them singletons. Documented time point: persistent/refractory GD, antithyroid drugs over 5 years with positive TRAb. PBMCs provided the RNA from which the TCR library was made. The material was peripheral blood mononuclear cells (PBMCs), obtained when the disease was refractory, from a patient treated with antithyroid drugs. The receptors were sampled from a woman in her forties with Graves disease.

This clonotype has a count of ten or more. The chain employs TRBV29-1 and TRBJ1-2; D remains ambiguous. This CDR3 is built from 13 residues. V dropped 7 bases and J dropped 3 bases, with 15 bases sitting between them. Germline V CDR1 and CDR2: SQVTM, ANQGSEA. CDR3 DNA sequence: TGCAGCGCCTATCGTACGAGGGACTATGGCTACACCTTC. Translated: CSAYRTRDYGYTF.

The J gene is TRBJ2-3, the V gene TRBV29-1, with D perhaps TRBD1 (6 bases). From germline, CDR1 is SQVTM and CDR2 ANQGSEA. This CDR3 contains 12 residues. The V and J ends lost 8 bases and 4 bases respectively, with 13 bases between them. The CDR3 protein is CSTRQVADTQYF. For the CDR3, the DNA is TGCAGCACGAGACAGGTTGCAGATACGCAGTATTTT.

This clonotype was counted at least ten times. The V call is TRBV29-1, the J call TRBJ2-5; possibly TRBD2 for D (5 bases). The CDR3 is made up of 12 amino acids. Per the germline V gene, CDR1 is SQVTM and CDR2 is ANQGSEA. V was pared by 5 bases and J by 5 bases, with 12 bases between. The chain's CDR3 is CSVPLAVETQYF. CDR3 DNA sequence: TGCAGCGTTCCCCTAGCCGTCGAGACCCAGTACTTC.

This clonotype has just a few counts. The rearrangement uses TRBV19 and TRBJ1-4; no clear D. V gave up 4 bases and J gave up 8 bases, with 17 bases separating them. Germline CDR1 and CDR2: LNHDA and SQIVND (reference sequence). This CDR3 comprises 15 residues. Written as DNA, the CDR3 is TGTGCCAGTAGTAAGACCACCGGTATTGGAGAAAAACTGTTTTTT. It encodes CASSKTTGIGEKLFF.

The V call is TRBV9, the J call TRBJ2-3; no definite D call. Between the trimmed V and J ends, which lost 4 bases and 4 bases, there was a span of 10 bases. The germline V gene encodes CDR1 SGDLS and CDR2 YYNGEE. The CDR3 loop spans 13 amino acids. The CDR3 loop reads CASSPPWADTQYF. The CDR3 nucleotides are TGTGCCAGCAGCCCTCCCTGGGCAGATACGCAGTATTTT.

As to this clonotype: A read error is likely here: a far larger clone is one base away. This chain connects TRBV12-3 or TRBV12-4 to TRBJ2-4; D is undetermined. The J call is doubtful: the DNA matches TRBJ2-5 better. The CDR3 is 14 residues long. CDR3 protein: CASNFGGRWETQYF. The CDR3 DNA follows: TGTGCCAGCAATTTTGGTGGACGATGGGAGACCCAGTACTTC.